The 25 T cell receptor beta chains listed next were all sequenced from one sample in a study of T cells in Graves' hyperthyroidism and ophthalmopathy. TCR beta CDR3 regions were amplified from RNA. In the first-round RT-PCR of the TCR CDR3, the HTBI primer set was used. TCRdb reprocessed the multiplex PCR reads with MiXCR, giving one entry per CDR3 protein. The data show fewer than 700,000 distinct CDR3 sequences, with 15% to 20% seen just once and 15% to 20% held by the top ten. The material sequenced was blood. Receptors originate from a woman between 18 and 29 years old with Graves' ophthalmopathy.

This clonotype has a count of ten or more. Germline is not matched at one junction end, which may reflect a read error. The V call is TRBV20-1, the J call TRBJ2-1, with D hard to call. The CDR3 has 11 amino acids. The germline CDR1 and CDR2 sequences are DFQATT and SNEGSKA (reference sequence). The CDR3, as DNA: TGCAGCGCTAGCTCCTACAATGAGCAGTTCTTC. It encodes CSASSYNEQFF.

This chain uses TRBV5-8 with TRBJ2-7; no definite D call. The CDR3 contains 15 residues. Trimming removed 2 bases from V and 4 bases from J, with 16 bases in between. Germline CDR1 SGHTS, CDR2 YDEGEE. The CDR3 nucleotides are TGTGCCAGCAGCTTAGGCCGAGGTCCCGTTTACGAGCAGTACTTC. Its protein is CASSLGRGPVYEQYF.

This clonotype was counted only a few times. The V and J genes are TRBV11-2 and TRBJ2-7; 7 bases match TRBD1. Germline V gene lookup returns CDR1 SGHAT and CDR2 FQNNGV. V lost 5 bases, J lost 5 bases, and 9 bases stayed unmatched. This CDR3 contains 14 residues. In nucleotides, the CDR3 is TGTGCCAGCAGCCTCGACAGGGAATATGACGAGCAGTACTTC. It specifies CASSLDREYDEQYF.

This clonotype was seen a few times. V is TRBV24-1 and J is TRBJ2-1; D may be TRBD1 or TRBD2 (6 bases each). The V end was cut by 2 bases, the J end by 0 bases, with 10 bases between. CDR3 size: 16 residues. Germline-derived CDR1 and CDR2 are KGHDR and SFDVKD. The CDR3 here is CATSDWGRDSYNEQFF. The CDR3 DNA reads as TGTGCCACCAGTGATTGGGGGCGGGACTCCTACAATGAGCAGTTCTTC.

V and J are TRBV12-3 or TRBV12-4 and TRBJ1-5, with 9 bases fitting TRBD1. This CDR3 comprises 15 residues. After removal of 7 bases from V and 0 bases from J, the junction contained 4 bases not matched to a gene. In DNA, the CDR3 is TGTGCCAGCACCGGGACAGGGTCTAGCAATCAGCCCCAGCATTTT. Amino acids: CASTGTGSSNQPQHF.

In its sample, this clonotype was seen many times. The chain has TRBV7-8 and TRBJ1-1; D unclear. CDR3 length equals 14 residues. With 5 bases removed from V and 2 bases from J, the gap between germline ends came to 12 bases. The germline CDR1 and CDR2 sequences are SGHVS and FQNEAQ. CDR3 residues: CASSVPGINTEAFF. Written as DNA, the CDR3 is TGTGCCAGCAGCGTACCCGGTATCAACACTGAAGCTTTCTTT. Full variable domain (outside the CDR3, taken from reference TRBV7-8 and TRBJ1-1): GAGVSQSPRYKVAKRGQDVALRCDPISGHVSLFWYQQALGQGPEFLTYFQNEAQLDKSGLPSDRFFAERPEGSVSTLKIQRTQQEDSAVYLCASSVPGINTEAFFGQGTRLTVV.

This chain connects TRBV27 to TRBJ2-5; 9 nucleotides agree with TRBD1. The CDR3 covers 14 residues. From germline, CDR1 is MNHEY and CDR2 SMNVEV (reference sequence). The trim removed 7 bases at V and 1 base at J, leaving 4 bases unmatched. The CDR3 spells CASKRTGAQETQYF. The CDR3, as DNA: TGTGCCAGCAAACGGACAGGGGCCCAAGAGACCCAGTACTTC.

This clonotype came up many times. The gene calls are TRBV5-1 and TRBJ2-3, with 7 nucleotides matching TRBD2. J lost 2 bases, V lost 4 bases, and 4 bases had no gene match. CDR1 and CDR2 from the germline V gene are SGHRS and YFSETQ. The CDR3 loop spans 14 amino acids. CDR3 sequence reads: CASSRGGHTDTQYF. Here the CDR3 DNA reads TGCGCCAGCAGCCGGGGAGGGCACACAGATACGCAGTATTTT.

This clonotype was recorded a few times. The CDR3 nucleotides are TGTGCCAGCAGCTTAAGTGGGGTCCCCTATGGCTACACCTTC. Translating it yields CASSLSGVPYGYTF. The chain has TRBV7-9 and TRBJ1-2; unclear D gene. The CDR3 is 14 amino acids. V lost 2 bases to trimming and J lost 4 bases, with 11 bases between them. Germline CDR1 reads SEHNR; CDR2 reads FQNEAQ (reference sequence).

This clonotype was detected only once. V and J are TRBV2 and TRBJ2-1; D possibly corresponds to TRBD2 (5 bases). Germline V CDR1 and CDR2: SNHLY, FYNNEI. The CDR3 has 14 amino acids. The V end lost 4 bases, the J end lost 6 bases, and 13 bases lay between the germline ends. This CDR3 is CASSAGEYVNEQFF. CDR3 coding DNA: TGTGCCAGCAGTGCCGGGGAGTATGTCAATGAGCAGTTCTTC.

V usage is TRBV3-1 and J usage is TRBJ1-5, with 12 bases fitting TRBD1. The CDR3 runs to 15 residues. The germline CDR1 and CDR2 sequences are LGHDT and YNNKEL (reference sequence). V was pared by 4 bases and J by 6 bases, with 4 bases of the junction left unmatched. The CDR3 spells CASSLGTGGGQPQHF. CDR3 coding DNA: TGTGCCAGCAGCCTCGGGACAGGGGGCGGTCAGCCCCAGCATTTT.

Ten or more counts support this clonotype. The chain joins TRBV5-1 to TRBJ2-5; no clear D gene. V was cut by 1 base and J by 2 bases, with 6 bases left in between. Looked up from germline, CDR1 is SGHRS and CDR2 is YFSETQ. CDR3 length: 13 amino acids. As DNA, the CDR3 is TGCGCCAGCAGCTTGTTGCAACAAGAGACCCAGTACTTC. Translation: CASSLLQQETQYF. Variable domain in full (rest from reference TRBV5-1 and TRBJ2-5): KAGVTQTPRYLIKTRGQQVTLSCSPISGHRSVSWYQQTPGQGLQFLFEYFSETQRNKGNFPGRFSGRQFSNSRSEMNVSTLELGDSALYLCASSLLQQETQYFGPGTRLLVL.

The chain joins TRBV19 to TRBJ2-7; D gene unclear. Between the trimmed V and J ends, which lost 6 bases and 2 bases, there was a span of 17 bases. The CDR3 is made up of 15 amino acids. The germline gives CDR1 LNHDA, CDR2 SQIVND (reference sequence). The CDR3 protein is CASSRGEAFTYEQYF. CDR3 coding DNA: TGTGCCAGTAGCCGCGGTGAGGCCTTTACCTACGAGCAGTACTTC.

This clonotype was found a few times. J is TRBJ1-1 and V is TRBV6-1, with D possibly TRBD1 on 5 matching bases. The germline V gene has CDR1 MNHNS and CDR2 SASEGT. Trimming left V 7 bases short and J 3 bases short, with 18 bases between. The CDR3 extends over 15 amino acids. The CDR3 DNA reads as TGTGCCAGCACCAACGAGTTTGGGGGATACACTGAAGCTTTCTTT. Its protein is CASTNEFGGYTEAFF.

There are many counts of this clonotype. The rearrangement links TRBV5-1 to TRBJ2-7, with a possible D match to TRBD1 (5 bases). The CDR3 covers 13 residues. The V gene lost 4 bases and the J gene lost 2 bases, with 10 bases spanning the gap. CDR1 and CDR2 from the germline V gene are SGHRS and YFSETQ. CDR3 nucleotide sequence: TGCGCCAGCAGCGCGGCAGGGACCTACGAGCAGTACTTC. Translating it yields CASSAAGTYEQYF.

This clonotype has a count of ten or more. The chain has TRBV28 and TRBJ1-6; 10 bases agree with TRBD1. V trimming: 2 bases; J trimming: 6 bases; junction bases outside the gene matches: 4. The germline V gene has CDR1 MDHEN and CDR2 SYDVKM. This CDR3 comprises 16 residues. As DNA, the CDR3 is TGTGCCAGCAGTTTACGACAGGGGGCTGGTAATTCACCCCTCCACTTT. Translating it yields CASSLRQGAGNSPLHF.

This clonotype was recorded at least ten times. The rearrangement links TRBV12-3 or TRBV12-4 to TRBJ1-1; TRBD1 is a possible D gene (6 bases). This CDR3 has 14 amino acids. V was shortened by 7 bases and J by 2 bases, with 14 bases between the two germline ends. The CDR3 DNA is TGTGCCAGCAAAAGGACAGTACAAAACACTGAAGCTTTCTTT. This sequence encodes CASKRTVQNTEAFF.

Notes on this clonotype: The junction departs from the called germline gene at one end, perhaps through a read error. The chain has TRBV4-2 and TRBJ1-2, with 7 bases matching TRBD1. CDR3 length: 13 amino acids. Germline V gene data show CDR1 as LGHNA and CDR2 as YNFKEQ. The CDR3 nucleotides read TGTGTCAGCAGCCAATCCGACAGGGACGGCTACACCTTC. It yields the protein CVSSQSDRDGYTF.

Only a few counts were recorded for this clonotype. V usage is TRBV4-3 and J usage is TRBJ2-1; 13 bases match TRBD2. This CDR3 has 17 residues. Germline CDR1 is LGHNA and CDR2 is YSLEER. With 1 base clipped from V and 3 bases from J, the junction kept 3 bases outside the gene matches. The CDR3 sequence: CASSQGTSGRDYNEQFF. The CDR3 DNA is TGCGCCAGCAGCCAAGGGACTAGCGGGAGAGACTACAATGAGCAGTTCTTC.

As DNA, the CDR3 is TGTGCCACCAGGGACGACAGTGATTGGAATGAGCAGTTCTTC. Protein sequence: CATRDDSDWNEQFF. The gene calls are TRBV15 and TRBJ2-1; maybe TRBD1 (5 bases). The CDR3 spans 14 residues. Germline V gene lookup returns CDR1 LNHNV and CDR2 YYDKDF (reference sequence). V was shortened by 6 bases and J by 7 bases, with 16 bases between the two germline ends.

Concerning this clonotype itself: The junction departs from germline at one end; a sequencing error may be responsible. V and J are TRBV4-3 and TRBJ1-3; no clear D gene. Germline values: CDR1 LGHNA, CDR2 YSLEER. The CDR3 contains 15 residues. The CDR3 region is CASGQEGSRPYTIYF. The CDR3 region has the DNA TGCGCCAGCGGCCAAGAAGGAAGCAGGCCTTACACCATATATTTT.

The chain joins TRBV20-1 to TRBJ1-2; TRBD1 matches at 8 bases. The J segment lost 3 bases and the V segment lost 3 bases, leaving 9 bases of the junction unmatched. This CDR3 has 15 amino acids. The V gene's germline CDR1 is DFQATT and CDR2 SNEGSKA (reference sequence). CDR3 DNA sequence: TGCAGTGCTAGGGAGGACAGGGCAAAGGACTATGGCTACACCTTC. Protein: CSAREDRAKDYGYTF.

At least ten counts were recorded for this clonotype. This chain links TRBV28 with TRBJ2-7, with 7 bases that match TRBD1. The CDR3 runs 14 residues. J was trimmed by 0 bases and V by 7 bases; bases with no gene match: 6. Germline V gene data show CDR1 as MDHEN and CDR2 as SYDVKM. DNA for the CDR3: TGTGCCAGCAACAGGGGAGATCTCTCCTACGAGCAGTACTTC. Protein product: CASNRGDLSYEQYF.

V and J are TRBV25-1 and TRBJ2-1, with TRBD1 matching 7 bases. V lost 5 bases and J lost 5; bases outside the gene matches: 9. CDR1 and CDR2 from the germline V gene are MGHDK and SYGVNS. This CDR3 contains 15 residues. The CDR3 loop reads CASSPPGTVNNEQFF. DNA for the CDR3: TGTGCCAGCAGTCCCCCCGGGACAGTAAACAATGAGCAGTTCTTC.

This clonotype was picked up many times. The chain couples TRBV10-3 to TRBJ2-7; TRBD1 matches at 7 bases. V gave up 6 bases and J gave up 2 bases; unmatched junction bases: 4. Germline V gene lookup returns CDR1 ENHRY and CDR2 SYGVKD. The length of the CDR3 is 13 residues. The CDR3 loop reads CAIRTGTAYEQYF. DNA of the CDR3: TGTGCCATCAGGACCGGGACAGCCTACGAGCAGTACTTC.